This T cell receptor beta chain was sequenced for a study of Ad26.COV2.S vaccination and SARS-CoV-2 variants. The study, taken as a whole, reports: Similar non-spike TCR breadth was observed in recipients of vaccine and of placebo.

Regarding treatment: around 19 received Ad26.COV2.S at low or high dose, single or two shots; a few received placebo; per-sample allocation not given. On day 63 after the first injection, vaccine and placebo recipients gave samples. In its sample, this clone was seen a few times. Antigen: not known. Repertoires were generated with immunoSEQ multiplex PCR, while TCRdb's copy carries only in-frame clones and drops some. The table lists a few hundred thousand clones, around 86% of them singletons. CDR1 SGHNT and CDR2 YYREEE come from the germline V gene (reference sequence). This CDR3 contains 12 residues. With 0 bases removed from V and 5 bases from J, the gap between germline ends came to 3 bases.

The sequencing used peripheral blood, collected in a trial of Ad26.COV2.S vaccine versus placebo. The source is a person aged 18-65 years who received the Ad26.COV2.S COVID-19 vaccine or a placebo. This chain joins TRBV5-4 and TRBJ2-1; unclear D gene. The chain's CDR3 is CASSLGHNEQFF. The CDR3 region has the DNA TGTGCCAGCAGCTTGGGCCACAATGAGCAGTTCTTC.